This TCR beta chain originates from a study of cytomegalovirus exposure and HLA in healthy donors (dated by TCRdb to 2017 to 2019). The study in broad terms: In an earlier analysis of 587 of the donors, approximately 260 Gb of sequence data and 90 million to 120 million unique TCR beta sequences from 180 million or so T cells were reported. About five DR-DQ haplotypes were treated as single units for association and clustering because of strong linkage in the cohort. The later analysis used no new phenotypic data to find candidate immune exposures, relying instead on TCR beta sequences and their occurrence across donors. The study used immunosequencing to profile the T cell repertoires of more than 650 subjects and linked those repertoires to cytomegalovirus serostatus. The aim of the study was to test whether cataloging public T cell receptors could identify signatures of past pathogen exposure. Among roughly 400 genotyped donors of the cohort, an average of about 240,000 unique TCR beta nucleotide sequences were sequenced per donor, around 18% of them non-productive. Besides the first cohort of under 700 subjects, a separate validation cohort made up of over 95 different subjects was used. The number of donors typed differed by locus, with roughly 620-630 for A, B, C, DRB1 and DQB1, around 500 for DQA1, 606 for DPA1, and 450 to 480 for DPB1. All discovery cohort repertoires had been generated using a single sequencing platform. A later analysis re-examined previously published TCR beta repertoires from more than 650 donors and added high-resolution HLA genotyping to investigate patterns of TCR occurrence. HLA typing covered class I and class II loci at four-digit resolution. Donor age, sex, ethnicity and CMV serostatus were collected together with the repertoire data. An early release that covered around 590 HLA-typed donors contained approximately 300 gigabases of sequencing data and 65 million to 100 million unique TCR sequences. An earlier analysis of approximately 630 of the donors applied high-throughput TCR beta sequencing to assess whether each TCR beta V gene segment acted as functional or pseudogenic. Of the roughly 400 genotyped donors, 81% were placed in the genetic ancestry cluster associated with self-reported Caucasian donors. To predict cytomegalovirus infection status, the study combined high-throughput TCR immunosequencing, statistical association of individual TCRs with disease status, and machine learning. Genome-wide SNP genotypes for about 60% of the 666 donors were used in a later genetic analysis, which treated that subset as a discovery cohort. The study at large found these results: In a later analysis, some 17,000 TCR beta sequences were associated with specific HLA alleles at a false discovery rate of 0.05. For the cohort, immune exposure information was limited to CMV serostatus. Because counts were too low, 15 to 20 rarely observed V segments, including chromosome 9 orphons, were excluded from the earlier analysis of several hundred of the donors. The study gave a list of under 200 TCR beta chains associated with cytomegalovirus. A later analysis reported that several top co-occurrence clusters appeared linked to parvovirus B19, influenza, CMV and Epstein-Barr virus. In an earlier analysis of over 550 of the donors, most TCR beta V segments were observed in productive rearrangements about 90% or about 30% of the time, broadly matching IMGT annotations. Compared with the 666-donor mean, donors in an Asian-associated ancestry cluster had fewer N-insertions in productive TCRs, according to a later genetic analysis. In a later analysis, TCR association rates were found to vary across HLA loci, with the most associated TCRs seen for DRB1 alleles and the fewest for HLA-C alleles. A cluster of highly shared sequence variants was judged likely to be a technical artifact of the sequencing pipeline. Presence/absence analyses assumed roughly uniform sequencing depth across donors, an assumption that may not hold. This cohort had only TCR beta chains sequenced, and the lack of alpha or paired-chain data limited which features could be detected. A further reported finding was that TCR beta sequences accurately predicted the HLA-A and HLA-B alleles for most subjects in the first cohort. The authors suggested that the approach could potentially be extended to other disease states and immunological phenotypes. The classifier was reported to diagnose cytomegalovirus status with high specificity and sensitivity in both the original and validation cohorts. Because some donors lacked HLA typing at each locus, the association tests relied only on the typed subset. A later genetic analysis associated a missense DCLRE1C variant with V-gene and J-gene trimming of TCR beta chains, and an independent cohort replicated the association. According to a later analysis, most CMV-associated TCR beta chains appeared to be HLA-restricted, and the HLA associations seemed to be driven largely by CMV exposure. While some public TCRs were present in many individuals, most TCR sequences turned up only very rarely across donors. Linkage disequilibrium might explain the correlated functional status among segregating V segments, but an unknown experimental factor could not be excluded. In vitro tests confirmed that a few of the cytomegalovirus-associated TCR beta chains recognize cytomegalovirus antigens. In a later analysis, HLA-associated TCR beta chains were found to be more clonally expanded and to have lower generation probabilities than equally common non-associated chains. Strong co-occurrence of HLA alleles, especially DR and DQ, made assigning TCR associations to individual alleles difficult.

The cohort was made up of approximately 670 healthy bone marrow donors. Cohort members were all nominally healthy when sampled, although unrecorded immune exposures were likely present. The donor was CMV seronegative and belonged to the group of roughly 330 seronegative cohort members. Each donor provided a peripheral blood sample, and peripheral blood mononuclear cells were used for TCR beta sequencing. The Qiagen DNeasy Blood Extraction Kit was used to extract genomic DNA from the blood cell samples. A note on this clone: Its antigen is unknown. It has no much larger one-base neighbor in the sample; base qualities were not kept.

Libraries were built with the immunoSEQ multiplex PCR assay. For the multiplex PCR, a mixture combining 60 forward primers for TCR Vbeta segments and 13 reverse primers for TCR Jbeta segments was used. The CDR3 region of rearranged TCR beta genes was amplified from genomic DNA by a multiplex PCR assay. Amplified TCR beta libraries were sequenced as 87-base-pair reads on the Illumina HiSeq System. Per the authors' processing: Across the 600 to 700 repertoires, a later analysis counted approximately 75 million unique TCR beta chains, roughly 11 million of which were shared by at least two donors. A nearest-neighbor algorithm error-corrected the raw reads and collapsed the reads into unique sequences, merging closely related sequences to remove PCR and sequencing errors. CDR3 sequences were aligned to IMGT reference sequences to assign V, D and J gene segments. For a sequence to be retained, a match of at least six nucleotides to both a V gene segment and a J gene segment was required. Rearrangements were called productive when the CDR3 lacked stop codons and stayed in frame with V and J; all others were non-productive. Following IMGT convention, CDR3 was defined as the stretch from the second conserved V-encoded cysteine to the conserved J-encoded phenylalanine. The earlier analysis of some 580 of the donors excluded any sequence lacking an unambiguous match to a single V gene segment. In an earlier analysis of approximately 500 of the donors, a V segment was called functional when productive rearrangements were above 56.7%, and segregating when the standard deviation between donors exceeded 5%. A statistical classification framework was developed to diagnose cytomegalovirus status using the catalog of TCR beta chain sequences. In a later analysis, V and J genes were assigned by comparing TCR nucleotide sequences against IMGT/GENE-DB human TR gene sequences. In a later analysis, CDR3 sequences and most-parsimonious VDJ recombination scenarios were assigned using the TCRdist pipeline. In a later analysis, each TCR beta chain was defined by its CDR3 amino acid sequence together with its V-gene family, and reads lacking a unique V-gene family were excluded. To address suspected cross-contamination and a sequencing artifact, a later analysis removed a few hundred highly shared, low-generation-probability nucleotide sequences. In a later analysis, a clonal expansion index was calculated for each public chain from normalized within-repertoire ranks of inferred template counts. Generation probabilities in a later analysis came from a VDJ recombination model fitted to out-of-frame rearrangements, and those results were checked against IGoR. In a later analysis, TCR-TCR, TCR-HLA and TCR-CMV co-occurrence was scored with hypergeometric tests, and a repertoire-size bias correction was applied to TCR pairs. False discovery rates were estimated in a later analysis by permuting HLA or CMV assignments 20 times. In a later analysis, co-occurring TCRs were grouped using DBSCAN, with TCRdist sequence similarity added in when clustering inside HLA-allele-positive subsets. Repertoires with fewer than 30,000 or more than 120,000 public chains, plus five repertoires with anomalous nucleotide sharing, were excluded from co-occurrence clustering. What TCRdb holds here is the immuneACCESS table cut down to in-frame rearrangements. Part of the clones is not present; checked against another copy, under half of the missing clones reflect an unresolved V gene, and the others are unexplained. D and trimming come from the DNA, and the V and J calls and clone size come from that table. Within this sample are some 200,000 clones, with 81% of them counted one time only. The ten biggest clones cover about 2.2% of the sample.

The sequence was obtained from a woman aged 25 to 39 in good health and CMV-seronegative. Input material: PBMCs.

The encoded CDR3 is CSVGLGTGRTNEQFF. Here is the DNA: TGCAGCGTTGGACTCGGGACAGGTCGAACCAATGAGCAGTTCTTC. The sequence joins TRBV29-1 to TRBJ2-1, with 8 junctional bases fitting TRBD1. From its cysteine to its phenylalanine, the CDR3 spans 15 amino acids. This entry keeps only the CDR3 DNA: 45 bases, framed from base 1. At the junction V is shortened by 4 bases and J by 6 bases; bases outside the gene matches: 11. From the germline V gene, CDR1 is SQVTM and CDR2 is ANQGSEA.